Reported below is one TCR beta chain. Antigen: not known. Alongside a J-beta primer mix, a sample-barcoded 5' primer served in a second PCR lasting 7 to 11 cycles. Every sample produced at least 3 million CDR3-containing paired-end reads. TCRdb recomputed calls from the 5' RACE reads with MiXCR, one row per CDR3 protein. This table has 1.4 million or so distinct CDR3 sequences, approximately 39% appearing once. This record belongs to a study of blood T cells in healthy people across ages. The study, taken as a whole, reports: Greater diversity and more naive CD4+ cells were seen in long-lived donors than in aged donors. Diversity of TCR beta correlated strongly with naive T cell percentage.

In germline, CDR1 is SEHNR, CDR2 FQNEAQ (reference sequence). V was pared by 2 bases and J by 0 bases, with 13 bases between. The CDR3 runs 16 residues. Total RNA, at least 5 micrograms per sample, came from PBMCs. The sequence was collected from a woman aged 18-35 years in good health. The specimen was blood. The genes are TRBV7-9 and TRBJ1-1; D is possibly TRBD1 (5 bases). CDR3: CASSLPGQPMNTEAFF. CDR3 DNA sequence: TGTGCCAGCAGCTTACCGGGGCAACCCATGAACACTGAAGCTTTCTTT.